A single sample is the source of the 29 T cell receptor beta chains below, sequenced in a study of cytomegalovirus exposure and HLA in healthy donors. Amplification used 60 Vbeta primers and 13 Jbeta primers. The data were produced by immunoSEQ multiplex PCR, yet TCRdb's version contains in-frame clones alone and is incomplete. The data show some 150,000 clones, with approximately 71% seen just once and around 3.4% held by the top ten. Sequenced sample: PBMCs. All receptors come from a man in his forties in good health and CMV-seronegative.

The rearrangement joins TRBV19 to TRBJ1-6, with TRBD1 matching 10 bases. Trimming removed 5 bases from V and 7 bases from J; junction bases left unmatched: 11. The CDR3 consists of 17 residues. From germline, CDR1 is LNHDA and CDR2 SQIVND (reference sequence). CDR3 protein: CASSSPPGQGTNSPLHF. DNA of the CDR3: TGTGCCAGTAGTTCCCCTCCGGGACAGGGGACGAATTCACCCCTCCACTTT.

J is TRBJ2-1 and V is TRBV7-3, with 8 bases fitting TRBD2. Per germline, CDR1 SGHTA and CDR2 FQGTGA. J gave up 9 bases and V 5 bases, and 6 bases lay outside the gene matches. The length of the CDR3 is 13 residues. The CDR3 DNA reads as TGTGCCAGCAGCGCCCCGGGAGGGTGTGAGCAGTTCTTC. Its translation: CASSAPGGCEQFF.

The chain links TRBV6-5 to TRBJ1-2; D might be TRBD1 (6 bases). Trimming removed 6 bases from V and 6 bases from J, with 14 bases in between. CDR1 and CDR2 from the germline V gene are MNHEY and SVGAGI. The CDR3 totals 13 residues. DNA for the CDR3: TGTGCCAGCAGACAACAGGGATTCCATGGCTACACCTTC. Its protein product is CASRQQGFHGYTF.

V is TRBV7-8 and J is TRBJ2-5, with D tentatively TRBD2 (7 bases). CDR3 length: 16 residues. The V and J ends lost 1 base and 4 bases respectively, with 16 bases between them. Germline-derived CDR1 and CDR2 are SGHVS and FQNEAQ. CDR3 nucleotide sequence: TGTGCCAGCAGCTTAGGAGGGGGGGCCGCGGGAGAGACCCAGTACTTC. This translates into CASSLGGGAAGETQYF.

J is TRBJ1-1 and V is TRBV2; D is uncertain. The V and J ends lost 3 bases and 7 bases respectively, with 15 bases between them. CDR1 and CDR2 from the germline V gene are SNHLY and FYNNEI. This CDR3 comprises 14 residues. CDR3 sequence reads: CASSDPRFPIEAFF. CDR3 in DNA: TGTGCCAGCAGTGACCCCAGGTTCCCCATTGAAGCTTTCTTT.

V is TRBV29-1 and J is TRBJ2-5; 9 bases are shared with TRBD1. The better agreement between TRBJ2-7 and the DNA end casts doubt on the J call. Germline CDR1 reads SQVTM; CDR2 reads ANQGSEA. The CDR3 is made up of 13 amino acids. The CDR3 coding sequence is TGCAGCGTATCACAGGGGGCCGGCTACGAGCAGTACTTC. It codes for CSVSQGAGYEQYF.

V gene TRBV19 combines with J gene TRBJ2-1, with 9 bases that match TRBD1. The V gene's germline CDR1 is LNHDA and CDR2 SQIVND (reference sequence). V shed 8 bases, J shed 10 bases, and the junction held 18 bases outside the gene matches. CDR3 length: 16 amino acids. The CDR3 DNA reads TGTGCCAGTCGTACTACAGGGGGCGGTAGGGTCGGGGAGCAGTTCTTC. Protein: CASRTTGGGRVGEQFF.

This chain joins TRBV7-9 and TRBJ2-3, with D perhaps matching TRBD2 (6 bases). The CDR3 is made up of 15 amino acids. From germline, CDR1 is SEHNR and CDR2 FQNEAQ (reference sequence). Trimming stripped 5 bases from V and 0 bases from J, with 12 bases between. Here the CDR3 DNA reads TGTGCCAGCAGCCCGGGGAGCGGGAGCACAGATACGCAGTATTTT. It specifies CASSPGSGSTDTQYF. The whole variable domain, filled in from reference TRBV7-9 and TRBJ2-3, reads DTGVSQNPRHKITKRGQNVTFRCDPISEHNRLYWYRQTLGQGPEFLTYFQNEAQLEKSRLLSDRFSAERPKGSFSTLEIQRTEQGDSAMYLCASSPGSGSTDTQYFGPGTRLTVL.

The CDR3 reads CASSWTSGDLSYEQYF. CDR3 DNA: TGTGCCAGCAGTTGGACTAGCGGGGACCTTTCCTACGAGCAGTACTTC. This chain connects TRBV27 to TRBJ2-5; 12 bases fit TRBD2. The end of the DNA is better explained by TRBJ2-7, so the J call may be wrong. CDR3 size: 16 residues. Germline V lookup: CDR1 MNHEY, CDR2 SMNVEV (reference sequence).

The chain uses TRBV7-9 and TRBJ1-2; a possible D gene is TRBD1 (5 bases). Per germline, CDR1 SEHNR and CDR2 FQNEAQ (reference sequence). This CDR3 contains 15 residues. Trimming took off 5 bases at V and 8 bases at J, with 21 bases between the two ends. The CDR3 reads CASSAYQAGQRGYTF. In DNA, the CDR3 is TGTGCCAGCAGCGCTTACCAGGCGGGGCAAAGGGGCTACACCTTC.

The chain joins TRBV27 to TRBJ1-5; maybe TRBD1 (5 bases). This CDR3 contains 13 residues. CDR1 is MNHEY and CDR2 is SMNVEV in the germline V gene (reference sequence). Trimming took 4 bases from V and 11 from J, leaving 15 bases between them. The CDR3 protein is CASSSGRGWTQHF. The DNA for the CDR3 is TGTGCCAGCAGTTCCGGGAGGGGATGGACCCAGCATTTT.

As to this clone: At one end the junction does not follow the germline gene, possibly because of a read error. The V call is TRBV28, the J call TRBJ1-2, with unresolved D. CDR3 size: 12 residues. Germline CDR1 MDHEN, CDR2 SYDVKM. The CDR3 DNA is TGTGCCAGCAGTTTCTTGCTAGGTGGCTACGCCTTC. Translation: CASSFLLGGYAF.

The gene calls are TRBV18 and TRBJ1-2; 7 bases align to TRBD1. This CDR3 spans 13 amino acids. Germline CDR1 is KGHSH and CDR2 is LQKENI. After removal of 3 bases from V and 4 bases from J, the junction contained 2 bases not matched to a gene. CDR3 in DNA: TGTGCCAGCTCACCGGGACAGATCTATGGCTACACCTTC. Protein: CASSPGQIYGYTF.

This chain links TRBV28 with TRBJ1-2; D perhaps matches TRBD1 (5 bases). The CDR3 has 12 amino acids. The germline V gene encodes CDR1 MDHEN and CDR2 SYDVKM. V was pared by 6 bases and J by 4 bases, with 9 bases between. The CDR3 sequence: CASSPGGYGYTF. In DNA form, the CDR3 reads TGTGCCAGCAGCCCGGGGGGCTATGGCTACACCTTC.

The chain couples TRBV11-2 to TRBJ2-7, with TRBD2 matching 12 bases. The CDR3 loop spans 16 amino acids. The V and J ends lost 1 base and 4 bases, in that order; junction bases with no gene match: 5. Per the germline V gene, CDR1 is SGHAT and CDR2 is FQNNGV. CDR3: CASSLVLAGGPYEQYF. For the CDR3, the DNA is TGTGCCAGCAGCTTAGTTCTAGCGGGGGGGCCTTACGAGCAGTACTTC.

This clone was counted between two and nine times. V usage is TRBV6-6 and J usage is TRBJ1-1; the D is unclear. CDR1 and CDR2 (germline): MNHNY, SVGAGI (reference sequence). The germline V and J ends were trimmed by 0 bases and 0 bases, with 5 bases remaining between them. The CDR3 is made up of 14 amino acids. DNA for the CDR3: TGTGCCAGCAGTTACTCCACAGTGAACACTGAAGCTTTCTTT. Its protein product is CASSYSTVNTEAFF.

The rearrangement joins TRBV6-1 to TRBJ2-7; 9 nucleotides match TRBD1. This CDR3 contains 14 residues. Germline V gene sequence: CDR1 MNHNS, CDR2 SASEGT. J gave up 5 bases and V 8 bases, and 10 bases lay outside the gene matches. CDR3 DNA: TGTGCCAGCCCACCGGGACAGGGTCCCGACGAGCAGTACTTC. Translation: CASPPGQGPDEQYF.

The gene calls are TRBV6-5 and TRBJ1-5; D remains ambiguous. Trimming removed 0 bases from V and 4 bases from J, with 7 bases in between. CDR1 and CDR2 (germline): MNHEY, SVGAGI. The CDR3 length is 14 residues. CDR3 sequence: CASSYSPSNQPQHF. The CDR3 DNA reads TGTGCCAGCAGTTACTCGCCTAGTAATCAGCCCCAGCATTTT.

The V call is TRBV28, the J call TRBJ1-5, with D maybe TRBD1 (5 bases). CDR1 and CDR2 (germline): MDHEN, SYDVKM. This CDR3 region has 15 residues. Trimming shortened V by 4 bases and J by 4 bases, and 14 bases separated the two germline ends. The chain's CDR3 is CASSSSGYGNQPQHF. The CDR3 DNA follows: TGTGCCAGCAGTTCCTCAGGGTACGGGAATCAGCCCCAGCATTTT. Combining the CDR3 with reference TRBV28 and TRBJ1-5 gives the whole variable domain DVKVTQSSRYLVKRTGEKVFLECVQDMDHENMFWYRQDPGLGLRLIYFSYDVKMKEKGDIPEGYSVSREKKERFSLILESASTNQTSMYLCASSSSGYGNQPQHFGDGTRLSIL.

The chain links TRBV7-2 to TRBJ2-7, with D possibly being TRBD1 (6 bases). Germline V CDR1 and CDR2: SGHTA, FQGNSA. This CDR3 spans 14 amino acids. V was cut by 3 bases and J by 4 bases, with 13 bases left in between. CDR3: CASSFTGSGYEQYF. In nucleotides, the CDR3 is TGTGCCAGCAGCTTCACAGGGTCCGGATACGAGCAGTACTTC.

The rearrangement joins TRBV7-3 to TRBJ2-4; D not resolved. Deletions cut 2 bases from V and 8 bases from J, with 10 bases between. The CDR3 is 13 residues long. CDR1 is SGHTA and CDR2 is FQGTGA in the germline V gene. The CDR3 spells CASSLERADIQYF. CDR3 DNA sequence: TGTGCCAGCAGCTTAGAGCGTGCGGACATTCAGTACTTC.

The gene calls are TRBV19 and TRBJ2-7; 8 bases are a match to TRBD1. Germline V CDR1 and CDR2: LNHDA, SQIVND (reference sequence). The CDR3 loop spans 16 amino acids. Unmatched junction bases numbered 11, after V lost 3 bases and J lost 4 bases. The CDR3 DNA reads as TGTGCCAGTAGTATCGAAGAAGGACAGGGCTTATACGAGCAGTACTTC. Encoded protein: CASSIEEGQGLYEQYF.

The V call is TRBV2, the J call TRBJ1-6; 7 nucleotides agree with TRBD1. The CDR3 is 16 amino acids. Germline values: CDR1 SNHLY, CDR2 FYNNEI. The ends lost 3 bases at V and 11 bases at J; junction bases unmatched: 13. CDR3 sequence: CASSDIWDSEWTPLHF. The CDR3 nucleotides read TGTGCCAGCAGTGACATATGGGACAGCGAGTGGACACCCCTCCACTTT.

The CDR3 sequence is CASTGGVDYEQYF. The CDR3 DNA reads TGTGCCAGCACCGGGGGGGTTGACTACGAGCAGTACTTC. The chain is built from TRBV2 and TRBJ2-5, with 8 bases fitting TRBD2. Near its end, the DNA agrees better with TRBJ2-7, so the J call may be wrong. The CDR3 has 13 amino acids. Germline V gene data show CDR1 as SNHLY and CDR2 as FYNNEI.

This clone was counted between two and nine times. In DNA, the CDR3 is TGTGCCAGCAGCTTAACCCCAGGGCCTAAAAACATTCAGTACTTC. Amino acid sequence: CASSLTPGPKNIQYF. The chain links TRBV7-3 to TRBJ2-4, with a weak D call TRBD1 (5 bases). Trimming removed 0 bases from V and 4 bases from J, with 10 bases in between. Germline V gene data show CDR1 as SGHTA and CDR2 as FQGTGA. The CDR3 runs to 15 residues.

The V gene is TRBV5-1, the J gene TRBJ2-1; D gene unclear. The CDR3 spans 11 residues. V was shortened by 6 bases and J by 7 bases, with 8 bases between the two germline ends. Germline V gene data show CDR1 as SGHRS and CDR2 as YFSETQ. The CDR3 nucleotides are TGCGCCAGCACCTCCAGGAATGAGCAGTTCTTC. It translates to CASTSRNEQFF. Drawing the rest from reference TRBV5-1 and TRBJ2-1, the complete variable domain is KAGVTQTPRYLIKTRGQQVTLSCSPISGHRSVSWYQQTPGQGLQFLFEYFSETQRNKGNFPGRFSGRQFSNSRSEMNVSTLELGDSALYLCASTSRNEQFFGPGTRLTVL.

The J gene is TRBJ1-2, the V gene TRBV7-9, with D possibly TRBD1 on 5 matching bases. The CDR3 has 17 amino acids. Germline loops: CDR1 SEHNR, CDR2 FQNEAQ (reference sequence). Trimming removed 2 bases at V and 6 bases at J, with 22 bases between. CDR3 nucleotide sequence: TGTGCCAGCAGCTTAAGTTGGAGGGGCAGAACCCACAATGGCTACACCTTC. Encoded protein: CASSLSWRGRTHNGYTF.

The V gene is TRBV18, the J gene TRBJ2-3; 10 bases are a match to TRBD2. Looked up from germline, CDR1 is KGHSH and CDR2 is LQKENI. With 6 bases clipped from V and 1 base from J, the junction kept 1 base outside the gene matches. This CDR3 comprises 14 residues. This CDR3 is CASSGTSGTDTQYF. The CDR3 bases are TGTGCCAGCTCTGGGACTAGCGGCACAGATACGCAGTATTTT. Looking up the rest from reference TRBV18 and TRBJ2-3 gives the full variable domain: NAGVMQNPRHLVRRRGQEARLRCSPMKGHSHVYWYRQLPEEGLKFMVYLQKENIIDESGMPKERFSAEFPKEGPSILRIQQVVRGDSAAYFCASSGTSGTDTQYFGPGTRLTVL.

The J gene is TRBJ1-1, the V gene TRBV7-6; D gene uncertain. Germline V gene sequence: CDR1 SGHVS, CDR2 FNYEAQ. The length of the CDR3 is 15 residues. V lost 5 bases and J lost 4, with 17 bases in between. CDR3 sequence: CASSLEGRRVTEAFF. DNA for the CDR3: TGTGCCAGCAGCCTTGAAGGGAGGCGCGTCACTGAAGCTTTCTTT.